Listed here is a single T cell receptor (beta chain). The germline gives CDR1 MGHRA, CDR2 YSYEKL. This CDR3 is 16 amino acids long. V gave up 0 bases and J gave up 1 base, with 13 bases separating them. Libraries were prepared by immunoSEQ multiplex PCR; TCRdb keeps only in-frame clonotypes and omits some of them. The sample has 14,000 or so clones; about 77% are singletons. These data belong to a study of OX40 agonist ivuxolimab in advanced cancers. Background on the study: Each dose-escalation patient presented with hepatocellular carcinoma, melanoma, renal cell or head and neck cancer.

Any history of autoimmune disease or systemic immunosuppression disqualified patients. Sampling of blood occurred at baseline, cycle 4 day 1, and cycle 7 day 1. The chain carries TRBV4-1 and TRBJ2-7; possible D gene TRBD1, 5 bases. The TCR sequence derives from an adult with an advanced solid tumor such as melanoma, head and neck, liver or kidney cancer. This specimen consisted of CD4+ or CD8+ T cells sorted from blood, obtained in a trial of the OX40 agonist ivuxolimab. Written as DNA, the CDR3 is TGCGCCAGCAGCCAAGACGCAGGGTTGTATTCCTACGAGCAGTACTTC. Residues: CASSQDAGLYSYEQYF.